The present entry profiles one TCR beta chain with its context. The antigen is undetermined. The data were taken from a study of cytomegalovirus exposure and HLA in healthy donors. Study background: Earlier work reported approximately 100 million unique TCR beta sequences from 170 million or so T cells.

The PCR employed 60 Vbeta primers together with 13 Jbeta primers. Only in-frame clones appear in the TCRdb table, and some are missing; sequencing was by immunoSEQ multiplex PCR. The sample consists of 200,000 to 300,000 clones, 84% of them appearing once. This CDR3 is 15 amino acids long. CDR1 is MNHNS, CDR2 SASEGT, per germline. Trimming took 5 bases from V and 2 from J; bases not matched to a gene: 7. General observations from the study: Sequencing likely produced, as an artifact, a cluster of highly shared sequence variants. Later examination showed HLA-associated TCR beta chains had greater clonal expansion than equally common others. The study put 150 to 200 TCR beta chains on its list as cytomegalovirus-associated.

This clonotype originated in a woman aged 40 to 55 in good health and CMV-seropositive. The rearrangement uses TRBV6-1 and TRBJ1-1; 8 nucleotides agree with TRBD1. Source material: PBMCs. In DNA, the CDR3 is TGTGCCAGCAGTAGCTGGACAGGGCCTAACACTGAAGCTTTCTTT. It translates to CASSSWTGPNTEAFF.